This T cell receptor (beta chain) originates from a study of blood T cell repertoires in COVID-19. Study-level background: From T cells, B-cell-depleted T cells, or PBMCs came the material, which was cDNA or gDNA.

With 10 bases removed from V and 10 bases from J, the gap between germline ends came to 16 bases. Germline-derived CDR1 and CDR2 are ENHRY and SYGVKD. The CDR3 spans 11 residues. This table comes from immunoSEQ multiplex PCR, and its TCRdb copy is limited to in-frame clones, with some not included. The sample holds around 68,000 clones, roughly 84% seen once. The sample taken for sequencing was peripheral blood. The sequence derives from a man aged 50 to 60 with active COVID-19. This chain links TRBV10-3 with TRBJ1-1; D gene ambiguous. This CDR3 reads CASSDGRSAFF. The CDR3 bases are TGTGCCAGTAGTGACGGTAGATCAGCTTTCTTT.